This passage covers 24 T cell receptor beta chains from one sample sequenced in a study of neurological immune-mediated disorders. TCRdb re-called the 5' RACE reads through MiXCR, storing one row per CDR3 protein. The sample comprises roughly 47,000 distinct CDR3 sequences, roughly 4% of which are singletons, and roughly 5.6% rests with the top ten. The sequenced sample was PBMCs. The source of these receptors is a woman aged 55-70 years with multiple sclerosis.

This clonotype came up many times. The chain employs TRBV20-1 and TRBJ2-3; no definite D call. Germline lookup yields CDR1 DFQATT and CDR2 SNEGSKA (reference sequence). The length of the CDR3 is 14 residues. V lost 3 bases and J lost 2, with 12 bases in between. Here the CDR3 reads CSASRFGVTDTQYF. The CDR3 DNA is TGCAGTGCTAGCCGCTTTGGAGTCACAGATACGCAGTATTTT.

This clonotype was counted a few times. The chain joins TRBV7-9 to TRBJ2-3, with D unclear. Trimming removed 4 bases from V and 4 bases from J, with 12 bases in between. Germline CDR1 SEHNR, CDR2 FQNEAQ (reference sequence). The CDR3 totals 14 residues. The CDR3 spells CASSSTLSADTQYF. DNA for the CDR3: TGTGCCAGCAGCTCAACCCTCTCCGCAGATACGCAGTATTTT.

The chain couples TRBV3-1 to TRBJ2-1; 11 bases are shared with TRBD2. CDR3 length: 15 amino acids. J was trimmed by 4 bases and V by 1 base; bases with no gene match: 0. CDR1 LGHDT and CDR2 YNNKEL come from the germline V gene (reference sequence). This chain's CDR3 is CASSQGLAGYNEQFF. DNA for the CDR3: TGTGCCAGCAGCCAAGGACTAGCGGGATACAATGAGCAGTTCTTC.

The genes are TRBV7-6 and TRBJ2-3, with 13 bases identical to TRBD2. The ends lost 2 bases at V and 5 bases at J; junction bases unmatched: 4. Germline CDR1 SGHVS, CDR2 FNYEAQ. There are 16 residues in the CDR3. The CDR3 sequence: CASSLWTSGGGDTQYF. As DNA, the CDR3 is TGTGCCAGCAGCTTATGGACTAGCGGGGGAGGAGATACGCAGTATTTT.

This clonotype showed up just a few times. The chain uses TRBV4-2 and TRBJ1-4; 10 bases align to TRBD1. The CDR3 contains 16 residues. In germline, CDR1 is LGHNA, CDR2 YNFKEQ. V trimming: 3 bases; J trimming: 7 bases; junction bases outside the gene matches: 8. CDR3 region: CASSHPPGQGFEKLFF. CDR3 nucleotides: TGTGCCAGCAGCCATCCCCCGGGACAGGGGTTTGAAAAACTGTTTTTT.

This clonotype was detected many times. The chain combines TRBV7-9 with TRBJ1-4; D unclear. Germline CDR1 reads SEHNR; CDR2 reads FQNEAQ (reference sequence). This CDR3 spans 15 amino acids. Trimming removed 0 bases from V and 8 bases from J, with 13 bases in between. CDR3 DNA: TGTGCCAGCAGCTTAGCGTCAAGGTACGGCGAAAAACTGTTTTTT. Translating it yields CASSLASRYGEKLFF.

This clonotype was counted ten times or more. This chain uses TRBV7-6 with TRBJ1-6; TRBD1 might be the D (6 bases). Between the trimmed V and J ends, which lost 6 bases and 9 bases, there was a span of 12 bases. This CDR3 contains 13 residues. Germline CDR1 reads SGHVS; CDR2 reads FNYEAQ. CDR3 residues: CASREIQGSPLHF. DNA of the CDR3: TGTGCCAGCAGGGAGATACAGGGTTCACCCCTCCACTTT.

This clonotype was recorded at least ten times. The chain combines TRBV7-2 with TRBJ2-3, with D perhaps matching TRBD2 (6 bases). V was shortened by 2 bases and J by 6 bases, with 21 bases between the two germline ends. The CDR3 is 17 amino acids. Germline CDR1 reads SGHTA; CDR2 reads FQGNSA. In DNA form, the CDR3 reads TGTGCCAGCAGCTTATCCCACGGGGCGGGGCCCTTGGATACGCAGTATTTT. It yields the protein CASSLSHGAGPLDTQYF.

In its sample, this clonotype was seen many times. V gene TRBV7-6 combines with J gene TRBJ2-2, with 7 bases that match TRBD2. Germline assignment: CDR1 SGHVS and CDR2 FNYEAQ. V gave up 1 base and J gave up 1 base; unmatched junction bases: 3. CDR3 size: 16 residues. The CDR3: CASSLVASGNTGELFF. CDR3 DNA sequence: TGTGCCAGCAGCTTAGTCGCTAGCGGGAACACCGGGGAGCTGTTTTTT.

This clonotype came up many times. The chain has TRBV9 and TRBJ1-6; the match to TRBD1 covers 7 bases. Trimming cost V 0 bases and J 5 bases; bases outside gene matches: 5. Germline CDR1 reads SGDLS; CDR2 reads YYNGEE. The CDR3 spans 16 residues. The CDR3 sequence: CASSVVPGQNNSPLHF. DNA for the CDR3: TGTGCCAGCAGCGTAGTTCCGGGACAGAATAATTCACCCCTCCACTTT.

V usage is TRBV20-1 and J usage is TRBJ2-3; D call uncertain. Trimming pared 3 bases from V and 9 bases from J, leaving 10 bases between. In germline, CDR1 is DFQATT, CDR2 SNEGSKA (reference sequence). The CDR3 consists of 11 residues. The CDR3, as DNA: TGCAGTGCTAGGGCCCCCGGCACGCAGTATTTT. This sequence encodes CSARAPGTQYF.

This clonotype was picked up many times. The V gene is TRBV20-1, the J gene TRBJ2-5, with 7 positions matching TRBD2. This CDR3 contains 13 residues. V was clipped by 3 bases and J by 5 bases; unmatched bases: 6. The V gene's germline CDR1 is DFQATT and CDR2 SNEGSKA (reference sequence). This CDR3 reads CSARGRARETQYF. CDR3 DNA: TGCAGTGCTAGGGGGAGGGCGAGGGAGACCCAGTACTTC.

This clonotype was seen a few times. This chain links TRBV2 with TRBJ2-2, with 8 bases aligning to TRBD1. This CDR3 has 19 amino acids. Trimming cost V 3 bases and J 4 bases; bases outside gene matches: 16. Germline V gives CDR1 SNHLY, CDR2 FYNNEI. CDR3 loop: CASSDPAVGQGGVTGELFF. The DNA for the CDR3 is TGTGCCAGCAGTGACCCGGCGGTAGGACAGGGTGGGGTCACCGGGGAGCTGTTTTTT. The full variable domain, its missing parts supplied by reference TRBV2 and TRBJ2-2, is EPEVTQTPSHQVTQMGQEVILRCVPISNHLYFYWYRQILGQKVEFLVSFYNNEISEKSEIFDDQFSVERPDGSNFTLKIRSTKLEDSAMYFCASSDPAVGQGGVTGELFFGEGSRLTVL.

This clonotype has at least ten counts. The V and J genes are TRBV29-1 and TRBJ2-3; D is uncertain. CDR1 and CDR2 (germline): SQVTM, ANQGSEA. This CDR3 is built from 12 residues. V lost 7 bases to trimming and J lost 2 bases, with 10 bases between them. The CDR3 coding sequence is TGCAGCGGAGGCGGAAACACAGATACGCAGTATTTT. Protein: CSGGGNTDTQYF.

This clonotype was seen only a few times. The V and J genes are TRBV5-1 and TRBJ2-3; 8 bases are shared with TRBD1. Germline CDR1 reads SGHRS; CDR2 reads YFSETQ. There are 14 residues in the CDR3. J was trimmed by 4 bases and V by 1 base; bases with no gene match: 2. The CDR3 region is CASSLNRGADTQYF. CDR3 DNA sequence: TGCGCCAGCAGCTTGAACAGGGGGGCAGATACGCAGTATTTT. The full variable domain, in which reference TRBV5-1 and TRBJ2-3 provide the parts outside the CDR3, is KAGVTQTPRYLIKTRGQQVTLSCSPISGHRSVSWYQQTPGQGLQFLFEYFSETQRNKGNFPGRFSGRQFSNSRSEMNVSTLELGDSALYLCASSLNRGADTQYFGPGTRLTVL.

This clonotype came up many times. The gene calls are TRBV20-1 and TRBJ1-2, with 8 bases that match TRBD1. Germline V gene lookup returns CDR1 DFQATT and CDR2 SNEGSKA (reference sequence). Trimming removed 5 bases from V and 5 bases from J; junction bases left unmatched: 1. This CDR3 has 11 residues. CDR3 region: CSAHRGYGYTF. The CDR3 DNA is TGCAGTGCTCACAGGGGGTATGGCTACACCTTC.

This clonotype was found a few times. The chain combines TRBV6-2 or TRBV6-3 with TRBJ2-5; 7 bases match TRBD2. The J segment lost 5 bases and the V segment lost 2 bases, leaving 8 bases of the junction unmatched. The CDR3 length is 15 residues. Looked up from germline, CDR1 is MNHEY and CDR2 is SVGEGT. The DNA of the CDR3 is TGTGCCAGCAGTTACGAAGGGAGGGCCGGCGAGACCCAGTACTTC. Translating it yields CASSYEGRAGETQYF.

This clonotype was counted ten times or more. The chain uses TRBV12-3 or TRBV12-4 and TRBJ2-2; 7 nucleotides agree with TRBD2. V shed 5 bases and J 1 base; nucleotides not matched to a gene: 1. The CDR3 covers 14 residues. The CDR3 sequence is CASSPSGNTGELFF. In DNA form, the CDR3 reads TGTGCCAGCAGTCCTAGCGGGAACACCGGGGAGCTGTTTTTT.

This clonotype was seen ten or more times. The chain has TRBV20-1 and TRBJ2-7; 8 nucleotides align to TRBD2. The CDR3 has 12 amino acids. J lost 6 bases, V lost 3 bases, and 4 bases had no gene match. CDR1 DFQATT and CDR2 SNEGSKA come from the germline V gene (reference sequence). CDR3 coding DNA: TGCAGTGCTAGTCCCCGGGGGGGCGAGCAGTACTTC. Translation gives CSASPRGGEQYF.

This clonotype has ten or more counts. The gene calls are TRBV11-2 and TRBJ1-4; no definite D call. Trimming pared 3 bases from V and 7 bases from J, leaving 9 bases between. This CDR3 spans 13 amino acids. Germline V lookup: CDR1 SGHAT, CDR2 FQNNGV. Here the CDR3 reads CASSLAVGEKLFF. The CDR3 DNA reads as TGTGCCAGCAGCTTGGCAGTCGGTGAAAAACTGTTTTTT.

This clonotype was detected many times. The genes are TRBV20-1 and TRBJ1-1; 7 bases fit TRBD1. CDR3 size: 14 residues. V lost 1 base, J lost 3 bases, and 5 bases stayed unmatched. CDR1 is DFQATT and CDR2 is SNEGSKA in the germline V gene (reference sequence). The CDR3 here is CSARGPGQYTEAFF. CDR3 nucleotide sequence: TGCAGTGCTAGAGGACCGGGACAGTACACTGAAGCTTTCTTT.

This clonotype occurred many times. CDR3 DNA sequence: TGTGCCAGCAGCTATGGGCAAGAATACGAGCAGTACTTC. Residues: CASSYGQEYEQYF. This chain joins TRBV3-1 and TRBJ2-7; D ambiguous. The germline CDR1 and CDR2 sequences are LGHDT and YNNKEL (reference sequence). Between the trimmed V and J ends, which lost 5 bases and 4 bases, there was a span of 12 bases. This CDR3 is 13 amino acids long.

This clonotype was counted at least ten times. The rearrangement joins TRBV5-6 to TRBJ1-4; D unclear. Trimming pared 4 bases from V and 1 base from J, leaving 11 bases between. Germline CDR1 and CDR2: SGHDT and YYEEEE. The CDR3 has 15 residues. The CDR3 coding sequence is TGTGCCAGCAGCCAAGGGATGGGAACTAATGAAAAACTGTTTTTT. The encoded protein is CASSQGMGTNEKLFF.

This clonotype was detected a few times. The CDR3 loop is CASSLAGGIFTEAFF. The CDR3 coding sequence is TGTGCCAGCAGCCTCGCAGGGGGAATTTTCACTGAAGCTTTCTTT. This chain joins TRBV7-2 and TRBJ1-1; TRBD1 matches 7 bases. J was trimmed by 4 bases and V by 5 bases; bases with no gene match: 10. The CDR3 length is 15 residues. The germline V gene has CDR1 SGHTA and CDR2 FQGNSA. The full variable domain, rest sourced from reference TRBV7-2 and TRBJ1-1, is GAGVSQSPSNKVTEKGKDVELRCDPISGHTALYWYRQSLGQGLEFLIYFQGNSAPDKSGLPSDRFSAERTGGSVSTLTIQRTQQEDSAVYLCASSLAGGIFTEAFFGQGTRLTVV.